What follows is one T cell receptor (beta chain) and its context. Its antigen is unidentified. A history of autoimmune disease or systemic immunosuppression excluded patients. This specimen belongs to a study of OX40 agonist ivuxolimab in advanced cancers. Study-level findings and limits: What antigens the expanded peripheral T cells recognized was never established. Both blood CD4+ and CD8+ T cells showed clonal growth by week 6 at 0.1 to 3.0 mg/kg.

Produced via immunoSEQ multiplex PCR; TCRdb's table is partial and in-frame only. The profile shows 25,000 to 35,000 clones, about 85% of them singletons. This clonotype was sampled from an adult with an advanced solid tumor such as melanoma, head and neck, liver or kidney cancer. The sample was CD4+ or CD8+ T cells sorted from blood, taken in a trial of the OX40 agonist ivuxolimab.

The CDR3 reads CASSPSYEQYF. CDR3 DNA sequence: TGTGCCAGCAGCCCCAGCTACGAGCAGTACTTC. V is TRBV2 and J is TRBJ2-7; D ambiguous. Germline values: CDR1 SNHLY, CDR2 FYNNEI. The ends were cut back, 6 bases at V and 3 bases at J, with 6 bases in the middle. This CDR3 has 11 amino acids.